Each of the 3 T cell receptor beta chains below was sequenced from the same sample in a study of T cells in Graves' hyperthyroidism and ophthalmopathy. RNA transcripts were the template for amplifying TCR beta CDR3 regions. HTBI primers were the set used in a first-round RT-PCR of the TCR CDR3. From the multiplex PCR reads, TCRdb called clonotypes with MiXCR, one entry per CDR3 protein. The sample holds some 350,000 distinct CDR3 sequences, just under 25% seen once. Sequencing was performed on blood. These receptors came from a man between 45 and 60 years old with Graves' hyperthyroidism.

There are many counts of this clonotype. This chain connects TRBV13 to TRBJ1-2; D possibly corresponds to TRBD1 (5 bases). With 0 bases removed from V and 5 bases from J, the gap between germline ends came to 7 bases. The CDR3 spans 13 residues. Germline V gene sequence: CDR1 PRHDT, CDR2 FYEKMQ (reference sequence). CDR3 nucleotide sequence: TGTGCCAGCAGCTTAGGACAGGAATATGGCTACACCTTC. Its protein product is CASSLGQEYGYTF. Full variable domain (rest looked up from reference TRBV13 and TRBJ1-2): AAGVIQSPRHLIKEKRETATLKCYPIPRHDTVYWYQQGPGQDPQFLISFYEKMQSDKGSIPDRFSAQQFSDYHSELNMSSLELGDSALYFCASSLGQEYGYTFGSGTRLTVV.

This clonotype was observed a few times. V and J are TRBV2 and TRBJ1-1, with a weak D call TRBD1 (5 bases). This CDR3 has 13 residues. Trimming took 7 bases from V and 4 from J, leaving 13 bases between them. Germline CDR1 reads SNHLY; CDR2 reads FYNNEI. The CDR3 spells CASTQSGPTEAFF. The CDR3 nucleotides read TGTGCCAGCACTCAGTCGGGACCCACTGAAGCTTTCTTT.

The sample holds many counts of this clonotype. The chain employs TRBV11-2 and TRBJ2-7; D not resolved. From germline, CDR1 is SGHAT and CDR2 FQNNGV. The CDR3 covers 16 residues. V gave up 3 bases and J gave up 1 base, with 16 bases separating them. The DNA for the CDR3 is TGTGCCAGCAGCTTTTTGGGGTCAACCTTATCCTACGAGCAGTACTTC. It specifies CASSFLGSTLSYEQYF.